Reported below is one TCR beta chain. The data stem from a study of shared clonotypes between healthy human individuals. At the level of the study: Plates per donor: three CD4 naive, three CD4 memory, two CD8 naive, one CD8 memory.

The protocol was immunoSEQ multiplex PCR, while the TCRdb copy is restricted to in-frame clones and leaves out a portion. This table holds approximately 2,000,000 clones, roughly 90% found once. All donors were healthy HIV-negative adults lacking recent acute infections or vaccinations. From CD4+ cells came CD45RA+ naive and CD45RA-negative memory subsets. The V end was cut by 6 bases, the J end by 1 base, with 11 bases between. This CDR3 contains 15 residues. Germline V gene data show CDR1 as SGHNT and CDR2 as YYREEE (reference sequence). The sequence came from a man in his late teens or twenties in good health. Some clones in this sample may be carry-over from other donors' samples. Sequenced sample: naive CD4+ T cells from PBMCs. Subset in this sample: CD45RA+ positively selected. The gene calls are TRBV5-4 and TRBJ2-6; D is ambiguous. The CDR3 protein is CASTEPSSGANVLTF. The CDR3 bases are TGTGCCAGCACCGAACCCTCTTCTGGGGCCAACGTCCTGACTTTC.